This T cell receptor (beta chain) emerged from a study of shared clonotypes between healthy human individuals. Findings of the study overall: The sharing of about 5.3% of naive CD4 clonotypes was seen across several donors.

CDR1 and CDR2 from the germline V gene are MGHDK and SYGVNS. CDR3 length: 14 residues. V was pared by 2 bases and J by 0 bases, with 7 bases between. The authors' processing: Junction-only sequences without quality scores were provided by ImmunoSEQ, so filtering was different. Only in-frame clones appear in the TCRdb table, and some are missing; sequencing was by immunoSEQ multiplex PCR. V and J calls and clone size are copied from that table; D and trimming were computed from the DNA. This table has approximately 92,000 clones, 60% to 70% appearing once. The donors were adults (healthy and HIV-negative) with no recent acute infections or vaccinations. To note about this clone: Its antigen is not identified.

This chain connects TRBV25-1 to TRBJ2-5; D not resolved. The receptor was derived from a man aged 30 to 39 in good health. The source material was memory CD8+ T cells sorted from blood. The subset here: CD45RO+ cells pooled with CCR7-negative TemRA cells. The DNA for the CDR3 is TGTGCCAGCAGTGAAAGCCCCGACCAAGAGACCCAGTACTTC. It encodes CASSESPDQETQYF.